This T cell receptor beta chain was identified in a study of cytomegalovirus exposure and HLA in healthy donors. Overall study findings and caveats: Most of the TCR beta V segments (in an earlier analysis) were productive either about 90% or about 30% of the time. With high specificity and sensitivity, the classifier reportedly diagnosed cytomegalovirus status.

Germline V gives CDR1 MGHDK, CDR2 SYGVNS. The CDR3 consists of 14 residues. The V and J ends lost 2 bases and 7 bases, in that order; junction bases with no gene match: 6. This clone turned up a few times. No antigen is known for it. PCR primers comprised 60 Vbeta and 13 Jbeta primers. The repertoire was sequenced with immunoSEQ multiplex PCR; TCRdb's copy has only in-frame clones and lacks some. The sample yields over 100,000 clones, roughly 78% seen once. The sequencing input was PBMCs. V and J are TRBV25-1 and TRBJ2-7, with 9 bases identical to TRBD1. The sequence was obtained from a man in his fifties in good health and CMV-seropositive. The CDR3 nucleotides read TGTGCCAGCAGTGAAGGGACAGGGCCTAGGGAGCAGTACTTC. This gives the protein CASSEGTGPREQYF.